This entry lists 32 T cell receptor beta chains sequenced from one sample in a study of T cell changes during pregnancy in multiple sclerosis (dated by TCRdb to the late 2010s). Library preparation used the immunoSEQ multiplex PCR assay. TCRdb took this table from immuneACCESS and kept in-frame rearrangements with V and J called. Such tables lack part of the clones; where checked against another copy, unresolved V genes explain under half of the gap, and the rest is unexplained. The sample profile shows around 60,000 clones; roughly nine tenths of them were found once. The ten largest clonotypes hold 0.4% to 0.55% of the sample. The specimen comprised CD4+ T cells from peripheral blood mononuclear cells, sampled after pregnancy. The receptor source for this set is a female donor in good health, enrolled as a control in a pregnancy study.

The chain combines TRBV19 with TRBJ2-1; the D is unclear. Germline V gives CDR1 LNHDA, CDR2 SQIVND (reference sequence). The CDR3 loop spans 13 amino acids. V lost 8 bases, J lost 12 bases, and 20 bases lay in between. In DNA form, the CDR3 reads TGTGCCAGTCGCCCGAGTCCGAGCGTGGTGCAGTTCTTC. This encodes CASRPSPSVVQFF.

This rearrangement joins TRBV9 to TRBJ1-1; D remains ambiguous. The CDR3 is 16 residues long. Germline assignment: CDR1 SGDLS and CDR2 YYNGEE. The V gene lost 2 bases and the J gene lost 0 bases, with 14 bases spanning the gap. CDR3 sequence: CASSVTDTRVNTEAFF. The CDR3 DNA sequence: TGTGCCAGCAGCGTCACCGACACACGAGTGAACACTGAAGCTTTCTTT. Full variable domain (missing parts from reference TRBV9 and TRBJ1-1): DSGVTQTPKHLITATGQRVTLRCSPRSGDLSVYWYQQSLDQGLQFLIQYYNGEERAKGNILERFSAQQFPDLHSELNLSSLELGDSALYFCASSVTDTRVNTEAFFGQGTRLTVV.

The genes are TRBV19 and TRBJ2-2, with D tentatively TRBD2 (5 bases). Trimming removed 8 bases at V and 1 base at J, with 17 bases between. CDR1 is LNHDA and CDR2 is SQIVND in the germline V gene (reference sequence). CDR3 length equals 16 residues. Here the CDR3 DNA reads TGTGCCAGTGTCGGGGTCGCCCGGAAGAACACCGGGGAGCTGTTTTTT. Protein product: CASVGVARKNTGELFF.

The rearrangement joins TRBV5-8 to TRBJ2-5; 11 bases fit TRBD2. Trimming cost V 5 bases and J 1 base; bases outside gene matches: 10. The CDR3 contains 17 residues. Germline values: CDR1 SGHTS, CDR2 YDEGEE. CDR3 nucleotides: TGTGCCAGCAGGGGGGTTCTAGCGGGGGGTGGCCAAGAGACCCAGTACTTC. Its translation is CASRGVLAGGGQETQYF.

This clone appeared once. The chain has TRBV10-3 and TRBJ2-2, with a possible D match to TRBD1 (5 bases). This CDR3 is 14 amino acids long. V was pared by 1 base and J by 13 bases, with 16 bases between. In germline, CDR1 is ENHRY, CDR2 SYGVKD. The CDR3 protein is CAISEYSLGQGLFF. CDR3 in DNA: TGTGCCATCAGTGAGTATAGTTTGGGGCAAGGGCTGTTTTTT.

The chain links TRBV27 to TRBJ2-4; D not certain. The CDR3 length is 11 residues. Deletions cut 3 bases from V and 6 bases from J, with 3 bases between. The germline gives CDR1 MNHEY, CDR2 SMNVEV (reference sequence). The CDR3 spells CASSFRNIQYF. CDR3 nucleotides: TGTGCCAGCAGTTTCAGAAACATTCAGTACTTC.

The chain joins TRBV5-4 to TRBJ2-3; D ambiguous. This CDR3 is built from 12 residues. Trimming removed 0 bases at V and 10 bases at J, with 9 bases between. CDR1 SGHNT and CDR2 YYREEE come from the germline V gene (reference sequence). CDR3 bases: TGTGCCAGCAGCTTGGTGGGCTCAGCGCAGTATTTT. It encodes CASSLVGSAQYF.

This clone was seen just once. This sequence joins TRBV6-5 and TRBJ1-1; D may be TRBD1 (6 bases). CDR3 length equals 15 residues. In germline, CDR1 is MNHEY, CDR2 SVGAGI. Trimming took off 5 bases at V and 0 bases at J, with 13 bases between the two ends. CDR3 sequence: CASSRQDSMNTEAFF. The CDR3 region has the DNA TGTGCCAGCAGTCGACAGGACAGCATGAACACTGAAGCTTTCTTT.

This clone is medium-sized (0.01 to 0.1%). The rearrangement joins TRBV5-1 to TRBJ2-6, with 9 bases fitting TRBD2. Germline V gene data show CDR1 as SGHRS and CDR2 as YFSETQ. This CDR3 region has 16 residues. Trimming at V came to 2 bases and at J to 2 bases, leaving 2 bases not matched to a gene. CDR3 DNA sequence: TGCGCCAGCAGCTTTCTAGCGGGGACTGGGGCCAACGTCCTGACTTTC. It is translated as CASSFLAGTGANVLTF.

J is TRBJ1-1 and V is TRBV19; 9 nucleotides agree with TRBD1. There are 14 residues in the CDR3. Losses at the gene ends were 4 bases for V and 5 bases for J; bases not matched to a gene: 5. Germline lookup yields CDR1 LNHDA and CDR2 SQIVND (reference sequence). The DNA for the CDR3 is TGTGCCAGTAGTAGGGGACAGGGTGAGACTGAAGCTTTCTTT. It yields the protein CASSRGQGETEAFF. Drawing the rest from reference TRBV19 and TRBJ1-1, the complete variable domain is DGGITQSPKYLFRKEGQNVTLSCEQNLNHDAMYWYRQDPGQGLRLIYYSQIVNDFQKGDIAEGYSVSREKKESFPLTVTSAQKNPTAFYLCASSRGQGETEAFFGQGTRLTVV.

The CDR3 region has the DNA TGTGCCAGTAGTCGGAGCTCATCGGAGGCAGATACGCAGTATTTT. This gives the protein CASSRSSSEADTQYF. This chain joins TRBV19 and TRBJ2-3; TRBD2 is a possible D gene (5 bases). The germline CDR1 and CDR2 sequences are LNHDA and SQIVND (reference sequence). There are 15 residues in the CDR3. V lost 5 bases and J lost 4, with 16 bases in between.

This chain connects TRBV11-2 to TRBJ1-2, with TRBD1 as a possible D gene (5 bases). The CDR3 loop spans 12 amino acids. Trimming left V 5 bases short and J 2 bases short, with 6 bases between. The germline CDR1 and CDR2 sequences are SGHAT and FQNNGV. CDR3 in amino acids: CASSRQNYGYTF. CDR3 in DNA: TGTGCCAGCAGCAGACAGAACTATGGCTACACCTTC.

This chain connects TRBV4-3 to TRBJ1-4; 7 nucleotides agree with TRBD1. Trimming removed 4 bases from V and 5 bases from J; junction bases left unmatched: 7. Per the germline V gene, CDR1 is LGHNA and CDR2 is YSLEER. CDR3 length: 15 amino acids. CDR3 sequence: CASSRAQGGNEKLFF. DNA for the CDR3: TGCGCCAGCAGCCGAGCCCAGGGGGGAAATGAAAAACTGTTTTTT.

The chain couples TRBV27 to TRBJ2-3; D gene uncertain. Germline CDR1 is MNHEY and CDR2 is SMNVEV (reference sequence). This CDR3 spans 15 amino acids. V gave up 4 bases and J gave up 5 bases, with 16 bases separating them. CDR3 loop: CASSSYSPRRDTQYF. In DNA form, the CDR3 reads TGTGCCAGCAGTTCCTACTCACCGAGGAGAGATACGCAGTATTTT.

V gene TRBV4-3 combines with J gene TRBJ1-1; TRBD1 matches 7 bases. The CDR3 spans 15 residues. The germline V gene has CDR1 LGHNA and CDR2 YSLEER. Unmatched junction bases numbered 5, after V lost 1 base and J lost 3 bases. In DNA, the CDR3 is TGCGCCAGCAGCCAAGTTACAACAGGGGACACTGAAGCTTTCTTT. It translates to CASSQVTTGDTEAFF.

This clone showed up just a few times. The chain employs TRBV20-1 and TRBJ1-2; 7 bases are shared with TRBD1. Germline V gene lookup returns CDR1 DFQATT and CDR2 SNEGSKA (reference sequence). This CDR3 has 11 residues. Losses at the gene ends were 6 bases for V and 6 bases for J; bases not matched to a gene: 4. The CDR3 loop is CSALTGHGYTF. The CDR3 DNA is TGCAGTGCCCTGACAGGGCATGGCTACACCTTC.

The chain recombines TRBV7-3 with TRBJ1-2; TRBD1 matches 7 bases. Germline V gives CDR1 SGHTA, CDR2 FQGTGA. This CDR3 contains 15 residues. Trimming at V came to 5 bases and at J to 2 bases, leaving 8 bases not matched to a gene. CDR3 in amino acids: CASSPREGGNYGYTF. DNA for the CDR3: TGTGCCAGCAGCCCTCGGGAAGGGGGCAACTATGGCTACACCTTC. The full variable domain, rest sourced from reference TRBV7-3 and TRBJ1-2, is GAGVSQTPSNKVTEKGKYVELRCDPISGHTALYWYRQSLGQGPEFLIYFQGTGAADDSGLPNDRFFAVRPEGSVSTLKIQRTERGDSAVYLCASSPREGGNYGYTFGSGTRLTVV.

The chain has TRBV2 and TRBJ1-2; a possible D gene is TRBD1 (5 bases). CDR1 SNHLY and CDR2 FYNNEI come from the germline V gene. Trimming took 0 bases from V and 6 from J, leaving 14 bases between them. The CDR3 is 15 residues long. CDR3 amino acids: CASSEAAGGLDGYTF. CDR3 sequence (DNA): TGTGCCAGCAGTGAAGCCGCCGGGGGTCTCGATGGCTACACCTTC.

The chain is built from TRBV2 and TRBJ1-1, with D perhaps TRBD1 (6 bases). The V and J ends lost 6 bases and 1 base respectively, with 9 bases between them. The CDR3 is 13 amino acids. From germline, CDR1 is SNHLY and CDR2 FYNNEI. CDR3 DNA: TGTGCCAGCAGGCAGGGGTGGAACACTGAAGCTTTCTTT. This encodes CASRQGWNTEAFF.

The count of this clone is one. The V call is TRBV30, the J call TRBJ2-7, with 7 bases fitting TRBD1. The germline gives CDR1 GTSNPN, CDR2 SVGIG (reference sequence). This CDR3 has 15 amino acids. Trimming took 2 bases from V and 2 from J; bases not matched to a gene: 9. The CDR3: CAWSLLPGQPYEQYF. The CDR3 coding sequence is TGTGCCTGGAGTTTACTTCCGGGACAGCCCTACGAGCAGTACTTC. Full variable domain (outside the CDR3, taken from reference TRBV30 and TRBJ2-7): SQTIHQWPATLVQPVGSPLSLECTVEGTSNPNLYWYRQAAGRGLQLLFYSVGIGQISSEVPQNLSASRPQDRQFILSSKKLLLSDSGFYLCAWSLLPGQPYEQYFGPGTRLTVT.

V usage is TRBV19 and J usage is TRBJ2-1; 7 nucleotides align to TRBD1. The V gene's germline CDR1 is LNHDA and CDR2 SQIVND (reference sequence). Trimming took 5 bases from V and 5 from J; bases not matched to a gene: 3. The CDR3 consists of 13 residues. CDR3 in amino acids: CASSEDRDNEQFF. The CDR3 DNA sequence: TGTGCCAGTAGTGAAGACAGGGACAATGAGCAGTTCTTC.

The chain carries TRBV5-5 and TRBJ2-6; the match to TRBD1 covers 7 bases. The V gene's germline CDR1 is SGHKS and CDR2 YYEKEE (reference sequence). V gave up 4 bases and J gave up 0 bases; unmatched junction bases: 1. CDR3 length: 15 residues. The DNA of the CDR3 is TGTGCCAGCAGCAGGGACAGCTCTGGGGCCAACGTCCTGACTTTC. This codes for CASSRDSSGANVLTF.

The chain has TRBV5-5 and TRBJ1-2, with D uncertain. The CDR3 is 15 residues long. Germline V lookup: CDR1 SGHKS, CDR2 YYEKEE (reference sequence). The ends were cut back, 5 bases at V and 3 bases at J, with 17 bases in the middle. For the CDR3, the DNA is TGTGCCAGCAGTGAGTTCTTCGGGTCTGACTATGGCTACACCTTC. Encoded protein: CASSEFFGSDYGYTF.

The DNA for the CDR3 is TGTGCCATCAGGACAGGCGGACCAAATTTGAACACTGAAGCTTTCTTT. Its translation: CAIRTGGPNLNTEAFF. The rearrangement joins TRBV10-3 to TRBJ1-1, with D maybe TRBD1 (6 bases). This CDR3 is 16 amino acids long. V dropped 6 bases and J dropped 0 bases, with 17 bases sitting between them. Germline CDR1 ENHRY, CDR2 SYGVKD.

This chain links TRBV11-2 with TRBJ2-7, with D possibly TRBD1 on 5 matching bases. V dropped 5 bases and J dropped 1 base, with 21 bases sitting between them. CDR1 SGHAT and CDR2 FQNNGV come from the germline V gene. The CDR3 covers 17 residues. For the CDR3, the DNA is TGTGCCAGCAGCCCGACGACTCTCAGACAGCCTTCCTACGAGCAGTACTTC. Its protein is CASSPTTLRQPSYEQYF.

A note on this clone: Additional DNA sequences in this sample encode the identical CDR3. The chain combines TRBV6-5 with TRBJ1-6, with 7 bases matching TRBD1. The CDR3 is 14 amino acids. V gave up 2 bases and J gave up 7 bases; unmatched junction bases: 2. Germline V gene lookup returns CDR1 MNHEY and CDR2 SVGAGI. This CDR3 reads CASSYDRENSPLHF. The CDR3 nucleotides read TGTGCCAGCAGTTACGACAGGGAGAATTCACCCCTCCACTTT.

The chain has TRBV7-9 and TRBJ1-2; D is undetermined. V lost 5 bases and J lost 2, with 6 bases in between. Germline V gene lookup returns CDR1 SEHNR and CDR2 FQNEAQ (reference sequence). The CDR3 covers 12 residues. The CDR3 loop reads CASSPQNYGYTF. The CDR3 DNA follows: TGTGCCAGCAGCCCACAGAACTATGGCTACACCTTC.

The rearrangement links TRBV7-2 to TRBJ2-7, with a possible D match to TRBD2 (5 bases). Trimming removed 5 bases at V and 0 bases at J, with 14 bases between. Looked up from germline, CDR1 is SGHTA and CDR2 is FQGNSA. This CDR3 has 15 residues. CDR3 sequence reads: CASSLWRASSYEQYF. The CDR3 nucleotides are TGTGCCAGCAGCCTGTGGCGGGCAAGCTCCTACGAGCAGTACTTC.

The chain employs TRBV6-6 and TRBJ1-4; tentatively, D is TRBD1 (5 bases). The V end was cut by 6 bases, the J end by 3 bases, with 8 bases between. The CDR3 consists of 13 residues. Germline lookup yields CDR1 MNHNY and CDR2 SVGAGI (reference sequence). The CDR3 nucleotides are TGTGCCAGCAGGGGGGGGGCTAATGAAAAACTGTTTTTT. This sequence encodes CASRGGANEKLFF.

This chain joins TRBV5-1 and TRBJ1-5; TRBD1 is a possible D gene (6 bases). This CDR3 region has 13 residues. The V gene lost 3 bases and the J gene lost 6 bases, with 10 bases spanning the gap. Germline V gene sequence: CDR1 SGHRS, CDR2 YFSETQ. The chain's CDR3 is CASSSLGGQPQHF. The CDR3 bases are TGCGCCAGCAGCTCGCTAGGGGGTCAGCCCCAGCATTTT.

A single count supports this clone. The chain has TRBV30 and TRBJ2-1, with 9 positions matching TRBD2. Germline CDR1 and CDR2: GTSNPN and SVGIG (reference sequence). The CDR3 contains 12 residues. CDR3 amino acids: CAWRRGGREQFF. The CDR3 coding sequence is TGTGCTTGGCGGCGGGGGGGCCGTGAGCAGTTCTTC.

The V gene is TRBV11-2, the J gene TRBJ1-1; maybe TRBD1 (5 bases). This CDR3 comprises 16 residues. Germline values: CDR1 SGHAT, CDR2 FQNNGV. Trimming pared 2 bases from V and 10 bases from J, leaving 23 bases between. Here the CDR3 DNA reads TGTGCCAGCAGCTTACGACAGCCTAGAATCTCGAAGGGAGCTTTCTTT. Translating it yields CASSLRQPRISKGAFF.